This TCR beta chain derives from a study of shared clonotypes between healthy human individuals. Germline loops: CDR1 GTSNPN, CDR2 SVGIG (reference sequence). The CDR3 extends over 15 amino acids. Using immunoSEQ multiplex PCR, the repertoire was profiled, and TCRdb retains in-frame clones only, with some absent. The sample lists 2 million to 2.5 million clones; around 93% were seen once. The receptor was derived from a man between 18 and 35 years old in good health. Some clones in this sample may be carry-over from other donors' samples. The gene calls are TRBV30 and TRBJ2-3, with D possibly matching TRBD2 (5 bases). Sequenced sample: naive CD4+ T cells from PBMCs. Subset noted: CD45RA+ positively selected. CDR3 amino acids: CALDKGSATTDTQYF. The CDR3 DNA reads as TGTGCATTGGATAAAGGTAGCGCGACCACAGATACGCAGTATTTT.